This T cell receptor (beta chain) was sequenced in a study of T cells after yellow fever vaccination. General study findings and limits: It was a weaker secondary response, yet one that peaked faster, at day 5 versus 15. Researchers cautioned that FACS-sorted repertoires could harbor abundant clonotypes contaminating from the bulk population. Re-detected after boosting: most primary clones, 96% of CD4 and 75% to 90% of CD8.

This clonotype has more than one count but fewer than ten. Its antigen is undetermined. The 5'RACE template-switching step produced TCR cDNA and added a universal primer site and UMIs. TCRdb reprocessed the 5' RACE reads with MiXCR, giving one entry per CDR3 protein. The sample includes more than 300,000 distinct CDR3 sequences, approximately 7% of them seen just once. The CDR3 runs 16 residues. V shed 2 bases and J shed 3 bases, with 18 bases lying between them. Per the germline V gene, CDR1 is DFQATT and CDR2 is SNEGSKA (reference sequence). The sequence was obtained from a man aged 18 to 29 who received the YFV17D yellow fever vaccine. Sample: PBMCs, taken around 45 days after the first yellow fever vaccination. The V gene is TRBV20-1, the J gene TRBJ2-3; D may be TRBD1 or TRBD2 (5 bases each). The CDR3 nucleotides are TGCAGTGCTAGACCCCGTGAGCGGTGGGGGACAGATACGCAGTATTTT. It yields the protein CSARPRERWGTDTQYF.